These T cell receptor beta chains were read from a single sample in a study of T cells in Graves' hyperthyroidism and ophthalmopathy. TCRdb processed the multiplex PCR reads anew with MiXCR; each CDR3 protein has one entry. The table has hundreds of thousands of distinct CDR3 sequences, about 20% seen once. The specimen sequenced was blood. The receptor set was obtained from a man aged 40-50 years with Graves' ophthalmopathy. The CDR3 runs from the conserved cysteine through the conserved F or W. The order of the fields is V gene, J gene, clone size, D gene, CDR3 DNA, CDR3 protein. D genes are given only for firm matches. Not all rows give a size; the values are once, few, many and, for expanded clones, a class.

>TRBV20-1|TRBJ2-7|many|.
TGCAGTGCTAGAGGGTCCAACAGAGGGGCCTACGAGCAGTACTTC
CSARGSNRGAYEQYF
>TRBV7-8|TRBJ2-3|.|TRBD1
TGTGCCAGCAGCTTGGAGACAGGGTCAGATACGCAGTATTTT
CASSLETGSDTQYF
>TRBV27|TRBJ2-1|.|.
TGTGCCAGCAGTTTATCAGTTCATGAGCAGTTCTTC
CASSLSVHEQFF
>TRBV3-1|TRBJ2-1|.|TRBD2
TGTGCCAGCAGCCAAGAAGGACTAGCGGGGGGGTTCTCCTACAATGAGCAGTTCTTC
CASSQEGLAGGFSYNEQFF
>TRBV6-2/TRBV6-3|TRBJ1-6|.|.
TGTGCCAGCGGGCAGGGAGGGCAATCACCCCTCCACTTT
CASGQGGQSPLHF
>TRBV20-1|TRBJ2-1|many|TRBD1
TGCAGTGTTCGAGGAGGGGGACAGGGATACAATGAGCAGTTCTTC
CSVRGGGQGYNEQFF
>TRBV20-1|TRBJ2-5|.|.
TGCAGTGCGACCCCTAGATCGGAGACCCAGTACTTC
CSATPRSETQYF
>TRBV18|TRBJ1-5|many|.
TGTGCCAGCTCAGAGGGGCGCGGGAATCAGCCCCAGCATTTT
CASSEGRGNQPQHF
>TRBV27|TRBJ2-1|.|TRBD2
TGTGCCAGCAGAGGCCTTCAAATGACTAGCGGGAGAGGGAATGAGCAGTTCTTC
CASRGLQMTSGRGNEQFF
>TRBV5-1|TRBJ1-6|few|.
TGCGCCAGCAGCCGGGGGGAGATGGATTCACCCCTCCACTTT
CASSRGEMDSPLHF
>TRBV2|TRBJ2-4|few|.
TGTGCCAGCATCGGACCCCATCCACCCAAAAACATTCAGTACTTC
CASIGPHPPKNIQYF
>TRBV2|TRBJ2-1|few|.
TGTGCCAGCAGTGATGGATATGAGCAGTTCTTC
CASSDGYEQFF
>TRBV6-1|TRBJ1-6|few|.
TGTGCCAGCAGCGGACAGTATAATTCACCCCTCCACTTT
CASSGQYNSPLHF
>TRBV18|TRBJ2-5|few|.
TGTGCCAGCTCACTAAACCGAAAAGAGACCCAGTACTTC
CASSLNRKETQYF
>TRBV7-9|TRBJ2-1|many|.
TGTGCCAGCAGCTTTAACCAGGGTTTGCGTTACAATGAGCAGTTCTTC
CASSFNQGLRYNEQFF
>TRBV7-9|TRBJ1-4|few|.
TGTGCCAGCAGCGTCCGGGACGGTCTCAATGAAAAACTGTTTTTT
CASSVRDGLNEKLFF
>TRBV3-1|TRBJ2-7|many|TRBD2
TGTGCCAGCAGCGCATTGGGGACTAGCGGGGGCTACGAGCAGTACTTC
CASSALGTSGGYEQYF
>TRBV7-8|TRBJ2-6|few|.
TGTGCCAGCGGCTTAGGGGCGGGCGCGGGGGCCAACGTCCTGACTTTC
CASGLGAGAGANVLTF
>TRBV25-1|TRBJ2-4|.|TRBD1
TGTGCCAGCAGTGAACCGGGACAGAAAAACATTCAGTACTTC
CASSEPGQKNIQYF
>TRBV7-2|TRBJ1-1|.|.
TGTGCCAGCAGCTTAGCGGGTGTAAGCACTGAAGCTTTCTTT
CASSLAGVSTEAFF
>TRBV25-1|TRBJ1-6|.|.
TGTGCCAGCAGGGGCAGGGACAATTCACCCCTCCACTTT
CASRGRDNSPLHF
>TRBV5-1|TRBJ2-5|.|TRBD1
TGCGCCAGCAGCTACACAGGGGACCCACCAAAAGAGACCCAGTACTTC
CASSYTGDPPKETQYF
>TRBV3-1|TRBJ1-5|many|.
TGTGCCAGCAGCCAGACAGGTAGCGAGCCCCAGCATTTT
CASSQTGSEPQHF
>TRBV12-3/TRBV12-4|TRBJ1-5|.|.
TGTGCCAGCAGTTTTCAGAATAGCAATCAGCCCCAGCATTTT
CASSFQNSNQPQHF
>TRBV14|TRBJ2-3|few|TRBD1
TGTGCCAGCAGCCAGACAGGGATCAGCACAGATACGCAGTATTTT
CASSQTGISTDTQYF
>TRBV7-3|TRBJ2-3|many|.
TGTGCCAGCAGCCCCCAGCGACTTCGCACAGATACGCAGTATTTT
CASSPQRLRTDTQYF
>TRBV2|TRBJ2-3|.|TRBD2
TGTGCCAGCAGTGTGACTAGCGAAACAGATACGCAGTATTTT
CASSVTSETDTQYF